Listed below are T cell receptor beta chains from one sample, sequenced in a study of T cell changes during pregnancy in multiple sclerosis. TCRdb keeps only in-frame clones here, not all; method: immunoSEQ multiplex PCR. The sample lists about 28,000 clones, 85% to 90% seen once, with around 0.77% in the top ten. The specimen was CD4+ T cells from peripheral blood mononuclear cells, collected in the first trimester of pregnancy. These receptor sequences come from a female donor in good health, enrolled as a control in a pregnancy study. CDR3s include the opening cysteine and the closing phenylalanine or tryptophan. A D gene is named only where the DNA matches it firmly. Some rows mark clone size as missing; the rest say once, few, many or name a class of expanded clone.

clone_size: .; j_call: TRBJ1-1; v_call: TRBV11-1; d_call: .; cdr3_aa: CASSLLTTGNTEAFF; cdr3_nt: TGTGCCAGCAGCTTATTGACGACGGGGAACACTGAAGCTTTCTTT
clone_size: .; j_call: TRBJ2-7; v_call: TRBV5-1; d_call: TRBD1; cdr3_aa: CASSSQGADQEQYF; cdr3_nt: TGCGCCAGCAGCTCACAGGGGGCTGATCAAGAGCAGTACTTC
clone_size: .; j_call: TRBJ1-4; v_call: TRBV14; d_call: .; cdr3_aa: CASSQEDLRREKLFF; cdr3_nt: TGTGCCAGCAGCCAAGAGGACTTACGTCGTGAAAAACTGTTTTTT
clone_size: few; j_call: TRBJ1-1; v_call: TRBV9; d_call: .; cdr3_aa: CASSPSRANTEAFF; cdr3_nt: TGTGCCAGCAGCCCCTCCAGGGCGAACACTGAAGCTTTCTTT
clone_size: .; j_call: TRBJ1-5; v_call: TRBV10-3; d_call: TRBD1; cdr3_aa: CAINSDRGLNQPQHF; cdr3_nt: TGTGCCATCAATTCGGACAGGGGGCTCAATCAGCCCCAGCATTTT
clone_size: .; j_call: TRBJ1-2; v_call: TRBV19; d_call: TRBD1; cdr3_aa: CASSIRKDRLNYGYTF; cdr3_nt: TGTGCCAGTAGTATTAGAAAGGACAGGCTTAACTATGGCTACACCTTC
clone_size: .; j_call: TRBJ1-1; v_call: TRBV5-5; d_call: TRBD1; cdr3_aa: CASSFSGTVNTEAFF; cdr3_nt: TGTGCCAGCAGCTTTTCCGGGACAGTGAACACTGAAGCTTTCTTT
clone_size: .; j_call: TRBJ2-3; v_call: TRBV25-1; d_call: TRBD1; cdr3_aa: CASSEDRGPSGTDTQYF; cdr3_nt: TGTGCCAGCAGTGAGGACAGGGGCCCCTCGGGGACAGATACGCAGTATTTT
clone_size: few; j_call: TRBJ2-3; v_call: TRBV11-2; d_call: TRBD2; cdr3_aa: CASSSASGGVPFTQYF; cdr3_nt: TGTGCCAGCAGCTCCGCTAGCGGGGGGGTCCCCTTTACGCAGTATTTT
clone_size: .; j_call: TRBJ2-2; v_call: TRBV2; d_call: .; cdr3_aa: CASSESRVGLFF; cdr3_nt: TGTGCCAGCAGTGAAAGCCGGGTGGGGCTGTTTTTT
clone_size: .; j_call: TRBJ2-1; v_call: TRBV30; d_call: .; cdr3_aa: CAWSIDTVYNEQFF; cdr3_nt: TGTGCCTGGAGTATCGACACTGTATACAATGAGCAGTTCTTC
clone_size: .; j_call: TRBJ1-6; v_call: TRBV7-6; d_call: .; cdr3_aa: CASSSRLQGNGSPLHF; cdr3_nt: TGTGCCAGCAGCTCCCGTTTACAGGGAAATGGATCACCCCTCCACTTT
clone_size: .; j_call: TRBJ2-1; v_call: TRBV11-3; d_call: TRBD2; cdr3_aa: CASSLDGRGGRDEQFF; cdr3_nt: TGTGCCAGCAGCTTAGATGGGCGGGGGGGCCGAGATGAGCAGTTCTTC
clone_size: .; j_call: TRBJ1-3; v_call: TRBV27; d_call: .; cdr3_aa: CASSYQTVGNTIYF; cdr3_nt: TGTGCCAGCAGTTACCAGACAGTTGGAAACACCATATATTTT
clone_size: .; j_call: TRBJ2-7; v_call: TRBV7-3; d_call: TRBD1; cdr3_aa: CASSLTPGQGYEQYF; cdr3_nt: TGTGCCAGCAGCTTAACCCCGGGACAGGGGTACGAGCAGTACTTC
clone_size: .; j_call: TRBJ1-2; v_call: TRBV7-9; d_call: TRBD1; cdr3_aa: CASSPVIQGAFGYTF; cdr3_nt: TGTGCCAGCAGCCCTGTGATACAGGGGGCTTTTGGCTACACCTTC
clone_size: .; j_call: TRBJ1-2; v_call: TRBV19; d_call: .; cdr3_aa: CASSIAMGAGVAYGYTF; cdr3_nt: TGTGCCAGTAGTATAGCGATGGGGGCAGGGGTCGCCTATGGCTACACCTTC
clone_size: .; j_call: TRBJ2-3; v_call: TRBV7-2; d_call: .; cdr3_aa: CASSSGLYTDTQYF; cdr3_nt: TGTGCCAGCAGCTCGGGACTCTACACAGATACGCAGTATTTT
clone_size: once; j_call: TRBJ2-5; v_call: TRBV6-4; d_call: .; cdr3_aa: CASSRTTGETQYF; cdr3_nt: TGTGCCAGCAGTCGTACTACAGGGGAGACCCAGTACTTC
clone_size: .; j_call: TRBJ2-1; v_call: TRBV9; d_call: .; cdr3_aa: CASSSGDVTVNEQFF; cdr3_nt: TGTGCCAGCAGCTCGGGGGATGTGACGGTCAATGAGCAGTTCTTC
clone_size: .; j_call: TRBJ1-5; v_call: TRBV19; d_call: .; cdr3_aa: CASRPTAGARNQPQHF; cdr3_nt: TGTGCCAGTAGGCCTACTGCAGGGGCGCGCAATCAGCCCCAGCATTTT
clone_size: .; j_call: TRBJ1-2; v_call: TRBV19; d_call: .; cdr3_aa: CASTDRIANYGYTF; cdr3_nt: TGTGCCAGTACCGACAGAATAGCTAACTATGGCTACACCTTC
clone_size: once; j_call: TRBJ2-6; v_call: TRBV18; d_call: .; cdr3_aa: CASSPLQRRTYGANVLTF; cdr3_nt: TGTGCCAGCTCACCACTCCAGCGGAGGACGTATGGGGCCAACGTCCTGACTTTC
clone_size: .; j_call: TRBJ2-1; v_call: TRBV11-3; d_call: .; cdr3_aa: CASSLTRTGNEQFF; cdr3_nt: TGTGCCAGCAGCCTAACCCGGACGGGGAATGAGCAGTTCTTC
clone_size: once; j_call: TRBJ2-1; v_call: TRBV5-8; d_call: TRBD1; cdr3_aa: CASSSGTGPRYNEQFF; cdr3_nt: TGTGCCAGCAGCTCAGGGACAGGGCCTCGATACAATGAGCAGTTCTTC
clone_size: few; j_call: TRBJ1-2; v_call: TRBV6-5; d_call: .; cdr3_aa: CASNRFAGASSGYTF; cdr3_nt: TGTGCCAGCAACCGTTTCGCGGGGGCGTCGAGTGGCTACACCTTC
clone_size: .; j_call: TRBJ2-3; v_call: TRBV6-4; d_call: .; cdr3_aa: CASSPSGQQDTQYF; cdr3_nt: TGTGCCAGCAGTCCTAGCGGACAGCAAGATACGCAGTATTTT
clone_size: .; j_call: TRBJ2-3; v_call: TRBV11-3; d_call: .; cdr3_aa: CASSLFRNTDTQYF; cdr3_nt: TGTGCCAGCAGCTTATTCAGGAACACAGATACGCAGTATTTT
clone_size: .; j_call: TRBJ1-2; v_call: TRBV18; d_call: TRBD1; cdr3_aa: CASSRIPGQGSLYGYTF; cdr3_nt: TGTGCCAGCTCACGAATCCCGGGACAGGGTTCTCTCTATGGCTACACCTTC
clone_size: .; j_call: TRBJ2-7; v_call: TRBV7-2; d_call: .; cdr3_aa: CASSSDYAYEQYF; cdr3_nt: TGTGCCAGCAGCTCGGACTACGCCTACGAGCAGTACTTC